The present entry profiles one T cell receptor (beta chain) with its context. Its antigen is not known. The conserved final phenylalanine or tryptophan is absent from the CDR3, which likely points to a read error. These data belong to a study of molecular identifiers for immune sequencing clone quantification. Overall study results and limits: The study found clones above 20 RNA copies held over 98% of effector molecules and under 1% in naive cells.

TCRdb analysed the PCR reads with MiXCR anew, one entry per CDR3 protein. The sample consists of more than 450,000 distinct CDR3 sequences, about 25% of them appearing once. Trimming removed 3 bases from V and 5 bases from J, with 8 bases in between. The CDR3 has 12 amino acids. Specimen: naive CD8+ T cells from blood, with Jurkat cell RNA spiked in. Noted subset: FACS-sorted CD8+CD4-CCR7+CD45RA+ naive T cells. The TCR was taken from a human donor in good health. Some libraries in this study had Jurkat cell RNA spiked in. This rearrangement joins TRBV12-3 or TRBV12-4 to TRBJ2-7; unclear D gene. CDR3 sequence: CASSFSRDEQYL. The CDR3 bases are TGTGCCAGCAGTTTCTCTAGAGACGAGCAGTACCTC.